The next 19 T cell receptor beta chains were all read from a single sample in a study of T cell responses to AZD1222 COVID-19 vaccine. TCRdb keeps only in-frame clones here, not all; method: immunoSEQ multiplex PCR. The repertoire holds about 140,000 clones, with 89% as singletons. The sample was peripheral blood, taken on day 0 of AZD1222 vaccination. These receptors all come from an adult in good health.

This chain joins TRBV7-9 and TRBJ1-1; no clear D. V was trimmed by 5 bases and J by 8 bases, leaving 21 bases between them. Germline V lookup: CDR1 SEHNR, CDR2 FQNEAQ (reference sequence). The CDR3 has 15 amino acids. The DNA of the CDR3 is TGTGCCAGCAGCCCCCCTGGTAGGGAAGGAAGAGAAGCTTTCTTT. It specifies CASSPPGREGREAFF.

The rearrangement links TRBV6-5 to TRBJ2-7; TRBD1 agrees at 9 bases. The V gene's germline CDR1 is MNHEY and CDR2 SVGAGI. The CDR3 has 16 residues. V was pared by 4 bases and J by 1 base, with 8 bases of the junction left unmatched. The CDR3 DNA reads as TGTGCCAGCAGTTTCTCCTCCGGGACAGGGTCCTACGAGCAGTACTTC. Translating gives CASSFSSGTGSYEQYF.

The CDR3 sequence: CASRMGDRSGNYEQYF. CDR3 DNA: TGCGCCAGCAGAATGGGGGACAGGTCTGGTAACTACGAGCAGTACTTC. This sequence joins TRBV4-1 and TRBJ2-7, with 8 bases lining up with TRBD1. CDR1 and CDR2 (germline): MGHRA, YSYEKL. The CDR3 contains 16 residues. J was trimmed by 3 bases and V by 6 bases; bases with no gene match: 13.

V is TRBV30 and J is TRBJ1-1; unclear D gene. The germline gives CDR1 GTSNPN, CDR2 SVGIG (reference sequence). V was shortened by 3 bases and J by 2 bases, with 10 bases between the two germline ends. The CDR3 is 13 amino acids. CDR3 nucleotide sequence: TGTGCCTGGAGGCTAGCGGTTAACACTGAAGCTTTCTTT. Encoded protein: CAWRLAVNTEAFF.

This clone was observed a single time. The chain carries TRBV29-1 and TRBJ1-1, with a possible D match to TRBD1 (5 bases). The CDR3 extends over 13 amino acids. Germline V gives CDR1 SQVTM, CDR2 ANQGSEA. V lost 5 bases and J lost 4, with 14 bases in between. Written as DNA, the CDR3 is TGCAGCGTTAATGGTTGGGACCCCACTGAAGCTTTCTTT. It codes for CSVNGWDPTEAFF. Together with reference TRBV29-1 and TRBJ1-1, the CDR3 gives the full variable domain: SAVISQKPSRDICQRGTSLTIQCQVDSQVTMMFWYRQQPGQSLTLIATANQGSEATYESGFVIDKFPISRPNLTFSTLTVSNMSPEDSSIYLCSVNGWDPTEAFFGQGTRLTVV.

This chain links TRBV28 with TRBJ1-2; tentatively, D is TRBD1 (5 bases). Germline-derived CDR1 and CDR2 are MDHEN and SYDVKM. V lost 6 bases, J lost 2 bases, and 7 bases lay in between. The CDR3 runs 12 residues. The CDR3 spells CASSRGNYGYTF. CDR3 nucleotide sequence: TGTGCCAGCAGCCGGGGGAACTATGGCTACACCTTC.

This chain connects TRBV28 to TRBJ2-1; D not certain. Germline V gene data show CDR1 as MDHEN and CDR2 as SYDVKM. Trimming left V 7 bases short and J 5 bases short, with 18 bases between. This CDR3 region has 15 residues. This CDR3 is CASNTPVPQNNEQFF. The CDR3 nucleotides are TGTGCCAGCAATACACCAGTACCTCAGAACAATGAGCAGTTCTTC.

The chain employs TRBV28 and TRBJ1-3, with 7 bases fitting TRBD1. The CDR3 has 16 residues. CDR1 and CDR2 (germline): MDHEN, SYDVKM. V lost 0 bases to trimming and J lost 0 bases; unmatched junction nucleotides: 2. This CDR3 is CASSLWAGGSGNTIYF. CDR3 sequence (DNA): TGTGCCAGCAGTTTATGGGCAGGGGGCTCTGGAAACACCATATATTTT. Variable domain in full (rest from reference TRBV28 and TRBJ1-3): DVKVTQSSRYLVKRTGEKVFLECVQDMDHENMFWYRQDPGLGLRLIYFSYDVKMKEKGDIPEGYSVSREKKERFSLILESASTNQTSMYLCASSLWAGGSGNTIYFGEGSWLTVV.

J is TRBJ1-5 and V is TRBV19; TRBD1 matches at 7 bases. The length of the CDR3 is 13 residues. With 8 bases clipped from V and 7 bases from J, the junction kept 8 bases outside the gene matches. The germline CDR1 and CDR2 sequences are LNHDA and SQIVND (reference sequence). Written as DNA, the CDR3 is TGTGCCAGTGCAACAGGGGATAGGCAGCCCCAGCATTTT. Translating gives CASATGDRQPQHF.

This clone was found once. The chain employs TRBV2 and TRBJ1-2; 10 bases are shared with TRBD1. CDR1 and CDR2 (germline): SNHLY, FYNNEI. J lost 4 bases, V lost 5 bases, and 7 bases had no gene match. CDR3 length equals 15 residues. CDR3 nucleotide sequence: TGTGCCAGCAGTTCCTATCGGGACAGGGGCTATGGCTACACCTTC. Its protein is CASSSYRDRGYGYTF.

The chain couples TRBV27 to TRBJ1-5, with 7 bases that match TRBD1. Germline CDR1 reads MNHEY; CDR2 reads SMNVEV (reference sequence). V lost 4 bases and J lost 3; bases outside the gene matches: 6. This CDR3 has 15 amino acids. The CDR3 sequence: CASSYRDSPNQPQHF. In DNA, the CDR3 is TGTGCCAGCAGTTACCGGGACAGTCCCAATCAGCCCCAGCATTTT.

This sequence joins TRBV7-8 and TRBJ1-4; 8 nucleotides line up with TRBD1. Germline V gene lookup returns CDR1 SGHVS and CDR2 FQNEAQ. CDR3 length equals 17 residues. The junction had 6 bases not matched to a gene; V was cut back by 0 bases and J by 3 bases. CDR3 sequence reads: CASSLATGVDSNEKLFF. The CDR3 DNA is TGTGCCAGCAGCTTAGCGACAGGGGTTGATTCTAATGAAAAACTGTTTTTT.

The chain recombines TRBV10-2 with TRBJ1-2, with TRBD1 as a possible D gene (6 bases). V lost 0 bases to trimming and J lost 2 bases, with 10 bases between them. The germline CDR1 and CDR2 sequences are WSHSY and SAAADI. The CDR3 length is 15 residues. The CDR3 DNA reads TGCGCCAGCAGTGAGTCGTATGGGGGCAACTATGGCTACACCTTC. It specifies CASSESYGGNYGYTF.

The chain couples TRBV6-4 to TRBJ2-1; D is perhaps TRBD1 or TRBD2 (5 bases each). This CDR3 is built from 14 residues. Trimming shortened V by 0 bases and J by 8 bases, and 11 bases separated the two germline ends. Germline-derived CDR1 and CDR2 are MRHNA and SNTAGT. The CDR3 loop reads CASSDSSGADEQFF. In DNA, the CDR3 is TGTGCCAGCAGTGACTCGTCCGGGGCGGATGAGCAGTTCTTC.

The CDR3 loop is CASSLTLRGPWGEQYF. CDR3 nucleotide sequence: TGCGCCAGCAGCTTGACCCTGAGGGGCCCCTGGGGCGAGCAGTACTTC. The chain links TRBV5-1 to TRBJ2-7; D may match TRBD1 or TRBD2 (5 bases each). Trimming cost V 1 base and J 6 bases, with 20 bases left between them. Per the germline V gene, CDR1 is SGHRS and CDR2 is YFSETQ. The CDR3 spans 16 residues.

The gene calls are TRBV19 and TRBJ2-3, with 11 bases identical to TRBD2. The CDR3 is 17 amino acids. Trimming removed 6 bases from V and 5 bases from J; junction bases left unmatched: 13. Germline V gives CDR1 LNHDA, CDR2 SQIVND (reference sequence). CDR3 protein: CASSLLLAGGVKDTQYF. The DNA for the CDR3 is TGTGCCAGTAGCCTCCTCCTAGCGGGAGGAGTGAAAGATACGCAGTATTTT.

The chain has TRBV28 and TRBJ1-2, with D possibly matching TRBD1 (5 bases). V lost 5 bases and J 8 bases, leaving 18 bases between the germline ends. The CDR3 runs to 14 residues. From germline, CDR1 is MDHEN and CDR2 SYDVKM. Here the CDR3 reads CASSRFGAVGGYTF. The CDR3 nucleotides are TGTGCCAGCAGTAGGTTTGGGGCAGTCGGCGGCTACACCTTC.

This clone came up many times. CDR3 sequence reads: CASSEAVGPQHF. CDR3 sequence (DNA): TGTGCCAGCAGTGAGGCCGTAGGGCCCCAGCATTTT. The chain employs TRBV6-1 and TRBJ1-5; no clear D. V was trimmed by 3 bases and J by 9 bases, leaving 9 bases between them. Germline V gene lookup returns CDR1 MNHNS and CDR2 SASEGT. The CDR3 totals 12 residues.

The genes are TRBV5-1 and TRBJ2-1; tentatively, D is TRBD2 (6 bases). The CDR3 sequence is 15 residues long. The germline CDR1 and CDR2 sequences are SGHRS and YFSETQ. V was shortened by 4 bases and J by 4 bases, with 15 bases between the two germline ends. The CDR3 DNA is TGCGCCAGCAGCCCAGACGCGGGAAGGTACAATGAGCAGTTCTTC. This codes for CASSPDAGRYNEQFF.